This T cell receptor (beta chain) originates from a study of blood T cells in healthy people across ages. This clonotype was counted between two and nine times. A second about 7 to 12 cycle PCR used barcoded and J-beta primers. From the 5' RACE reads, TCRdb called clonotypes with MiXCR, one entry per CDR3 protein. The sample consists of 1,800,000 or so distinct CDR3 sequences, roughly two fifths of them appearing once. The sequence was obtained from a human donor in good health. The sequenced sample was blood.

The CDR3 here is CASSLVEQGLGYGYTF. In DNA form, the CDR3 reads TGTGCCAGCAGCTTAGTGGAGCAGGGATTAGGGTATGGCTACACCTTC. The V and J genes are TRBV7-9 and TRBJ1-2, with D possibly TRBD1 on 5 matching bases. V was trimmed by 1 base and J by 5 bases, leaving 17 bases between them. Germline V gene data show CDR1 as SEHNR and CDR2 as FQNEAQ (reference sequence). This CDR3 spans 16 amino acids.